This T cell receptor gamma chain was recovered during a study of human gamma delta and Vdelta1 T cells. TCRdb called clones anew from the PCR reads with CATT. The table includes several hundred gamma-chain clones, roughly 3.7% detected once. In its sample, this clone is medium-sized (0.01 to 0.1%). The CDR3 spans 16 residues. CDR1 is VINAFY and CDR2 is YDVSNSKD in the germline V gene. V dropped 0 bases and J dropped 4; count of bases not matched to a gene: 0. Sequencing was performed on naive CD27+ Vdelta1 gamma-delta T cells from blood. This chain joins TRGV5 and TRGJP. The sequence was collected from a human donor in good health. The CDR3 is CATWDRQELGKKIKVF. For the CDR3, the DNA is TGTGCCACCTGGGACAGGCAAGAGTTGGGCAAAAAAATCAAGGTATTT.